This T cell receptor beta chain was recorded in a study of CD8+ T cells in alopecia areata. Extraction and reverse transcription of RNA yielded cDNA as the sequencing template. TCRdb's table, derived via immunoSEQ multiplex PCR, lists solely in-frame clones and lacks some. Of 120,000 or so clones in the sample, about 54% were seen once. The CDR3 covers 15 residues. V was cut by 8 bases and J by 0 bases, with 15 bases left in between. Germline CDR1 reads MNHEY; CDR2 reads SVGAGI. The treatment was: oral pan-JAK inhibitor, 5-10 mg twice daily. The rearrangement uses TRBV6-5 and TRBJ2-3, with D possibly TRBD2 on 6 matching bases. Here the sequenced sample was CD8+ T cells sorted from blood, taken at week 4, from a patient treated with tofacitinib. This TCR was sampled from a human donor with alopecia areata. CDR3 nucleotide sequence: TGTGCCAGCGGGGCTAGCGTCACTAGCACAGATACGCAGTATTTT. It codes for CASGASVTSTDTQYF.